A selection of T cell receptor beta chains follows, all from one sample in a study of blood T cells in healthy people across ages. Via MiXCR, TCRdb re-called the 5' RACE reads, giving one row per CDR3 protein. The sample yields hundreds of thousands of distinct CDR3 sequences, 29% seen once. The sequenced material came from blood. Receptors were obtained from a woman of 80 years or more in good health. CDR3s include the opening cysteine and the closing phenylalanine or tryptophan. A D gene is named only where the DNA matches it firmly. A row's size may be missing; if present it is once, few, many or a size class.

j_call,cdr3_length,clone_size,d_call,v_call,cdr3_nt,cdr3_aa
TRBJ2-5,15,.,TRBD2,TRBV11-2,TGTGCCAGCAGCTGGGGGGGAGGTTTCCAAGAGACCCAGTACTTC,CASSWGGGFQETQYF
TRBJ2-3,16,many,.,TRBV20-1,TGCAGTGCTCCGAGGGGCACTAGCTCTAGCACAGATACGCAGTATTTT,CSAPRGTSSSTDTQYF
TRBJ2-7,14,many,.,TRBV5-1,TGCGCCAGCAGCCCTGTTGGGGGGCTTGACGAGCAGTACTTC,CASSPVGGLDEQYF
TRBJ1-5,15,.,.,TRBV5-5,TGTGCCAGCAGCTCACAGGGTCCGGGCAATCAGCCCCAGCATTTT,CASSSQGPGNQPQHF
TRBJ1-2,14,.,.,TRBV3-1,TGTGCCAGCAGCAACACAATAGGGGTCTATGGCTACACCTTC,CASSNTIGVYGYTF
TRBJ2-1,15,many,TRBD1,TRBV9,TGTGCCAGCAGCGCCGACAGGGGAAGGAACAATGAGCAGTTCTTC,CASSADRGRNNEQFF
TRBJ2-1,14,once,TRBD1,TRBV12-3/TRBV12-4,TGTGCCAGCAGAAGACAGGGACCTTACAATGAGCAGTTCTTC,CASRRQGPYNEQFF
TRBJ1-4,14,.,.,TRBV10-2,TGCGCCAGCAGTGAGCCAGGACGTAATGAAAAACTGTTTTTT,CASSEPGRNEKLFF
TRBJ2-3,11,many,TRBD1,TRBV12-3/TRBV12-4,TGTGCCAGCAGTGTGGGACAGCCGCAGTATTTT,CASSVGQPQYF
TRBJ2-1,14,many,.,TRBV20-1,TGCAGTGCTAGCTCCCGCGCCTCCTACAATGAGCAGTTCTTC,CSASSRASYNEQFF
TRBJ2-7,15,.,TRBD1,TRBV5-1,TGCGCCAGCAGCTTGTGGACAGGCGTTTCCTACGAGCAGTACTTC,CASSLWTGVSYEQYF
TRBJ1-1,13,.,.,TRBV6-2/TRBV6-3,TGTGCCAGCTTGACGGAGGGGGAAAGCAGGGCTTTCTTT,CASLTEGESRAFF
TRBJ2-7,15,many,TRBD1,TRBV20-1,TGCAGTGCTAGTGCCGGGACAGGGGTCACCTACGAGCAGTACTTC,CSASAGTGVTYEQYF
TRBJ1-2,14,many,TRBD1,TRBV20-1,TGCAGTGCTAGAGATCCCGGGACAGTAAATGGCTACACCTTC,CSARDPGTVNGYTF
TRBJ2-5,17,.,TRBD2,TRBV4-2,TGTGCCAGCAGCCAAGTACGAGCGGGGGGGCCTGATGAGACCCAGTACTTC,CASSQVRAGGPDETQYF
TRBJ2-2,14,.,.,TRBV7-9,TGTGCCAGCAGCTTAGTGAGTGTAACCGGGGAGCTGTTTTTT,CASSLVSVTGELFF
TRBJ2-7,16,many,.,TRBV7-2,TGTGCCAGCAGCTTACGGACGACCCTCCGGGCGGACGAGCAGTACTTC,CASSLRTTLRADEQYF
TRBJ1-1,11,many,.,TRBV12-3/TRBV12-4,TGTGCCAGCATAGGGATCACTGAAGCTTTCTTT,CASIGITEAFF
TRBJ1-5,12,.,.,TRBV14,TGTGCCAGCAGCCAAGATAATCAGCCCCAGAATTTT,CASSQDNQPQNF
TRBJ2-7,16,.,.,TRBV3-1,TGTGCCAGCAGCCAAGATTGGAACGAGAAGGACTACGAGCAGTACTTC,CASSQDWNEKDYEQYF